The rows below give T cell receptor beta chains drawn from one sample of a study of technical replicates of blood from a few donors. The assay was immunoSEQ multiplex PCR, and TCRdb's table has in-frame clones only and misses some. The sample has around 89,000 clones, around 95% seen once. Sequenced material: T cells isolated from PBMCs. The receptor set was obtained from a human donor in good health. The conserved cysteine and the conserved F or W are not part of the CDR3 here. Fields, in order: D gene, V gene, J gene, clone size, CDR3 protein. D genes are given only for firm matches. A clone size is listed for some rows: how often the clone was seen (once, few, many), or a class if it is expanded.

d_gene: TRBD1; v_gene: TRBV2; j_gene: TRBJ2-5; abundance: .; CDR3aa: ASDEQGAVETQY
d_gene: TRBD2; v_gene: TRBV19; j_gene: TRBJ2-1; abundance: .; CDR3aa: ASTPPGGTSGSKSWDEQF
d_gene: .; v_gene: TRBV11-2; j_gene: TRBJ2-1; abundance: .; CDR3aa: ASSSVMGPNNEQF
d_gene: .; v_gene: TRBV6-1; j_gene: TRBJ1-5; abundance: .; CDR3aa: ASNRESHQPQH
d_gene: .; v_gene: TRBV27; j_gene: TRBJ1-5; abundance: .; CDR3aa: ASSQGMANQPQH
d_gene: .; v_gene: TRBV29-1; j_gene: TRBJ2-1; abundance: .; CDR3aa: SVDVIQGVGGYNEQF
d_gene: .; v_gene: TRBV10-3; j_gene: TRBJ1-2; abundance: .; CDR3aa: AISERQERYGYT
d_gene: TRBD1; v_gene: TRBV5-4; j_gene: TRBJ2-5; abundance: .; CDR3aa: ASSPGQGPQETQY
d_gene: .; v_gene: TRBV2; j_gene: TRBJ1-3; abundance: .; CDR3aa: ASSEFRAGNTIY
d_gene: .; v_gene: TRBV7-6; j_gene: TRBJ2-1; abundance: .; CDR3aa: ASSFGPPIGGTAYNEQF
d_gene: .; v_gene: TRBV15; j_gene: TRBJ1-1; abundance: few; CDR3aa: ATSSKLSATEAF
d_gene: .; v_gene: TRBV6-1; j_gene: TRBJ2-3; abundance: .; CDR3aa: ASSEGRGDTQY
d_gene: TRBD1; v_gene: TRBV7-9; j_gene: TRBJ1-2; abundance: .; CDR3aa: ASSAGTDRLWYGYT
d_gene: .; v_gene: TRBV5-5; j_gene: TRBJ1-1; abundance: .; CDR3aa: ASSLGATAAENTEAF
d_gene: .; v_gene: TRBV7-3; j_gene: TRBJ1-1; abundance: .; CDR3aa: ASSLNGAKRPSAEAF
d_gene: TRBD2; v_gene: TRBV23-1; j_gene: TRBJ2-1; abundance: .; CDR3aa: ASSPKESGRGDNEQF
d_gene: .; v_gene: TRBV4-1; j_gene: TRBJ1-3; abundance: .; CDR3aa: ASSQQYPVQSGNTIY
d_gene: TRBD2; v_gene: TRBV6-6; j_gene: TRBJ2-7; abundance: .; CDR3aa: ASSKELAGYSEQY
d_gene: TRBD1; v_gene: TRBV29-1; j_gene: TRBJ2-1; abundance: .; CDR3aa: SVEGGTGPEQF
d_gene: .; v_gene: TRBV28; j_gene: TRBJ1-2; abundance: .; CDR3aa: ASSLAVRDGRYGYT
d_gene: .; v_gene: TRBV4-1; j_gene: TRBJ2-5; abundance: .; CDR3aa: ASSQVGAETQY
d_gene: .; v_gene: TRBV9; j_gene: TRBJ2-3; abundance: .; CDR3aa: ASSVGWGTSTDTQY
d_gene: .; v_gene: TRBV7-9; j_gene: TRBJ2-3; abundance: .; CDR3aa: ASNQGPGGEVADTQY
d_gene: .; v_gene: TRBV12-5; j_gene: TRBJ2-2; abundance: .; CDR3aa: ASGLVSEGSGGELF
d_gene: .; v_gene: TRBV19; j_gene: TRBJ1-2; abundance: .; CDR3aa: ASSIPGRGLYGYT
d_gene: .; v_gene: TRBV6-6; j_gene: TRBJ1-4; abundance: .; CDR3aa: ASSAMGGQYNEKLF
d_gene: TRBD1; v_gene: TRBV2; j_gene: TRBJ2-5; abundance: .; CDR3aa: ASSVDRVQETQY
d_gene: .; v_gene: TRBV19; j_gene: TRBJ1-5; abundance: once; CDR3aa: ASSIGPGDRQH
d_gene: .; v_gene: TRBV19; j_gene: TRBJ2-2; abundance: .; CDR3aa: ASSTRQLGITGELF
d_gene: TRBD1; v_gene: TRBV28; j_gene: TRBJ1-1; abundance: .; CDR3aa: ASSLWAGTGGVMNTEAF
d_gene: TRBD1; v_gene: TRBV6-5; j_gene: TRBJ1-2; abundance: .; CDR3aa: ASSPRTGYGYT
d_gene: TRBD2; v_gene: TRBV14; j_gene: TRBJ2-7; abundance: .; CDR3aa: ASSHPPRGDYEQY
d_gene: TRBD1; v_gene: TRBV5-6; j_gene: TRBJ1-1; abundance: once; CDR3aa: ASSLGQGSFPRLNTEAF
d_gene: .; v_gene: TRBV11-2; j_gene: TRBJ1-3; abundance: .; CDR3aa: ASSTQAGNTIY
d_gene: .; v_gene: TRBV4-1; j_gene: TRBJ2-2; abundance: .; CDR3aa: ASSQTLAGGNTGELF
d_gene: .; v_gene: TRBV6-5; j_gene: TRBJ1-3; abundance: .; CDR3aa: ASSKDNFPGNTIY
d_gene: .; v_gene: TRBV12-5; j_gene: TRBJ2-7; abundance: .; CDR3aa: ASGLGVWYEQY
d_gene: TRBD2; v_gene: TRBV5-5; j_gene: TRBJ2-7; abundance: .; CDR3aa: ASGTGTSVLYEQY
d_gene: TRBD2; v_gene: TRBV4-1; j_gene: TRBJ2-7; abundance: once; CDR3aa: ASSRGLAGGYEQY
d_gene: TRBD1; v_gene: TRBV11-2; j_gene: TRBJ2-7; abundance: .; CDR3aa: ASRPGTASYEQY
d_gene: TRBD1; v_gene: TRBV6-5; j_gene: TRBJ1-1; abundance: .; CDR3aa: ASTEAGGTEAF
d_gene: TRBD1; v_gene: TRBV4-1; j_gene: TRBJ2-7; abundance: .; CDR3aa: ASSQGRDRRAYEQY
d_gene: TRBD1; v_gene: TRBV6-5; j_gene: TRBJ1-1; abundance: .; CDR3aa: ASRFTGGTEAF
d_gene: .; v_gene: TRBV11-2; j_gene: TRBJ2-7; abundance: .; CDR3aa: ASSLPGTYEQY
d_gene: TRBD1; v_gene: TRBV28; j_gene: TRBJ2-5; abundance: .; CDR3aa: ASRTDRVQETQY
d_gene: TRBD1; v_gene: TRBV5-1; j_gene: TRBJ1-2; abundance: .; CDR3aa: ASSPGQGRYGYT
d_gene: .; v_gene: TRBV9; j_gene: TRBJ1-1; abundance: few; CDR3aa: ASSVGFRNTEAF
d_gene: .; v_gene: TRBV5-1; j_gene: TRBJ2-3; abundance: .; CDR3aa: ASSTSDSTDTQY
d_gene: .; v_gene: TRBV6-1; j_gene: TRBJ2-7; abundance: once; CDR3aa: ASSENFAGWGRHEQY
d_gene: TRBD2; v_gene: TRBV10-3; j_gene: TRBJ2-7; abundance: few; CDR3aa: AISGGRGDDEQY
d_gene: TRBD1; v_gene: TRBV2; j_gene: TRBJ2-7; abundance: .; CDR3aa: ASSALTGASYEQY
d_gene: TRBD2; v_gene: TRBV4-1; j_gene: TRBJ2-1; abundance: .; CDR3aa: ASSQDPLREYFNEQF
d_gene: .; v_gene: TRBV7-2; j_gene: TRBJ2-7; abundance: .; CDR3aa: ASGKQGSYEQY
d_gene: TRBD2; v_gene: TRBV15; j_gene: TRBJ2-1; abundance: .; CDR3aa: ATSHGTSGAYNEQF
d_gene: TRBD1; v_gene: TRBV19; j_gene: TRBJ2-6; abundance: once; CDR3aa: ASSKDRALSSGANVLT
d_gene: TRBD2; v_gene: TRBV15; j_gene: TRBJ2-7; abundance: .; CDR3aa: ATKLAGGVNEQY